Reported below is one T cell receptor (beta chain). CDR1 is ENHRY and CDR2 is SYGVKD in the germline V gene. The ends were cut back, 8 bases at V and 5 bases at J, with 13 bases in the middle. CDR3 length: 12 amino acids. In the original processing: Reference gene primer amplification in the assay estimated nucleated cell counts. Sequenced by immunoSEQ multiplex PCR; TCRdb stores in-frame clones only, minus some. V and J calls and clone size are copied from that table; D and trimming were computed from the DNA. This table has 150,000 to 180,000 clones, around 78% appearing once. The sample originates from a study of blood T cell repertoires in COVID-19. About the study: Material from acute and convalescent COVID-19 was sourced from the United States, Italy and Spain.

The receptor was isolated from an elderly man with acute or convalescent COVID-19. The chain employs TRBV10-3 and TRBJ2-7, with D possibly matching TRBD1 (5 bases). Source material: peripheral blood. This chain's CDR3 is CAILGQGNEQYF. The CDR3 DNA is TGTGCCATCCTAGGGCAGGGAAACGAGCAGTACTTC.